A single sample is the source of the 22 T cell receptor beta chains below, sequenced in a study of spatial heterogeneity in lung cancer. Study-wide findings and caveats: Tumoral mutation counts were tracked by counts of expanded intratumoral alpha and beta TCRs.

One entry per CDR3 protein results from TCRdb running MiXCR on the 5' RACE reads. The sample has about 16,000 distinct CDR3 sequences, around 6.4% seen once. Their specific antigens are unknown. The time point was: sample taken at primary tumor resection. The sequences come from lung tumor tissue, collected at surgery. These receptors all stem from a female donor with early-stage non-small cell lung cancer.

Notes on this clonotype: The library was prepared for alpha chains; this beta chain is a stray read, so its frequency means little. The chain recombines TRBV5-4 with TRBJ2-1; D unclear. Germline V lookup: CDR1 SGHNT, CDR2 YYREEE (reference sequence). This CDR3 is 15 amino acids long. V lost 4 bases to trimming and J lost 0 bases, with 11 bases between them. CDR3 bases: TGTGCCAGCAGCCTGGACCAAAGCTCCTACAATGAGCAGTTCTTC. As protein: CASSLDQSSYNEQFF.

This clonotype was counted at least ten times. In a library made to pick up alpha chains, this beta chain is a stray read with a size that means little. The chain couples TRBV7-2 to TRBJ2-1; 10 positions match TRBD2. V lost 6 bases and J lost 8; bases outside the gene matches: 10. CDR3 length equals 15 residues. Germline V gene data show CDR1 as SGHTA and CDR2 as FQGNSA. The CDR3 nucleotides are TGTGCCAGCAGACAGTCTAGCGGGAGTTGGGATGAGCAGTTCTTC. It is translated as CASRQSSGSWDEQFF.

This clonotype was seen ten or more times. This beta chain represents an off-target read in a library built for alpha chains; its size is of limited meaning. In DNA form, the CDR3 reads TGTGCCAGCAGCCAGGGCCCCGAGCAGTTCTTC. It encodes CASSQGPEQFF. The chain carries TRBV14 and TRBJ2-1; D remains unclear. This CDR3 contains 11 residues. Germline V gene sequence: CDR1 SGHDN, CDR2 FVKESK. The ends were cut back, 3 bases at V and 10 bases at J, with 7 bases in the middle.

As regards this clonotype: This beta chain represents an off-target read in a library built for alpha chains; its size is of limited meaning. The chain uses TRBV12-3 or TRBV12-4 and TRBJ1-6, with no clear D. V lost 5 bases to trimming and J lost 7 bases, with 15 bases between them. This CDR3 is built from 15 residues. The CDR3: CASSRSLQPNSPLHF. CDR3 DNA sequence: TGTGCCAGCAGTCGCTCTCTTCAACCAAATTCACCCCTCCACTTT.

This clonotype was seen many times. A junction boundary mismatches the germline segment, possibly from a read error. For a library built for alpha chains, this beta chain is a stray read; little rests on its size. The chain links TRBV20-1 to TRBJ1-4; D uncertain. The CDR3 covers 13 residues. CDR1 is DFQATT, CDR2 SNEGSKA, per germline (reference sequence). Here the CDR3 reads CSARASPGGKLFF. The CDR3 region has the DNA TGCAGTGCCAGAGCGAGCCCTGGAGGAAAACTGTTTTTT.

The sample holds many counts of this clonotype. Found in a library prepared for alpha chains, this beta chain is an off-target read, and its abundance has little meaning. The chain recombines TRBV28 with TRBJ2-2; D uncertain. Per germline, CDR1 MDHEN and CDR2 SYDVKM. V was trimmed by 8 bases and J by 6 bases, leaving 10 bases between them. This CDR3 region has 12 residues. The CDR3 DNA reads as TGTGCCAGCGCCGCGACTTCCGGGGAGCTGTTTTTT. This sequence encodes CASAATSGELFF.

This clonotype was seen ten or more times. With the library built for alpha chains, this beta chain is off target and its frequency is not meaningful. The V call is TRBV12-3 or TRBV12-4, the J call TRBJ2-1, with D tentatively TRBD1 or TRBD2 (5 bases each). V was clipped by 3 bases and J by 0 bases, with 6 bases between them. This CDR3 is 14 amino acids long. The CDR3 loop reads CASSFGGSYNEQFF. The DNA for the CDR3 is TGTGCCAGCAGTTTTGGGGGCTCCTACAATGAGCAGTTCTTC.

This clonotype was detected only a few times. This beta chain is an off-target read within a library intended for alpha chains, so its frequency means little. The CDR3 region is CASSSDRVQPQHF. The CDR3, as DNA: TGTGCCAGCAGTTCGGACAGGGTTCAGCCCCAGCATTTT. This chain uses TRBV6-2 or TRBV6-3 with TRBJ1-5, with 8 bases matching TRBD1. CDR3 length: 13 amino acids. Germline assignment: CDR1 MNHEY and CDR2 SVGEGT. The trim removed 4 bases at V and 6 bases at J, leaving 2 bases unmatched.

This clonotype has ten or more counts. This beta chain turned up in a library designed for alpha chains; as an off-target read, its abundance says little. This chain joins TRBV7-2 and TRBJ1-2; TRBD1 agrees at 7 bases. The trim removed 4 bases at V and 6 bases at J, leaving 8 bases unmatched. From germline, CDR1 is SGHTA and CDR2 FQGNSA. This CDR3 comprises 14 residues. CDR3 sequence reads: CASSSRQGSNGYTF. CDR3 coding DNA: TGTGCCAGCAGCTCTCGACAGGGATCAAATGGCTACACCTTC.

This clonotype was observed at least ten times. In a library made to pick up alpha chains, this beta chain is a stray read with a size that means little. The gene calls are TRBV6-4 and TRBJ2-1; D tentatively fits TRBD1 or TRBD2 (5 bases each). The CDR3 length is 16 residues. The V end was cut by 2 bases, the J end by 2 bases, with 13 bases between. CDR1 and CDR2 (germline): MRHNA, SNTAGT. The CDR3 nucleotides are TGTGCCAGCAGTGACACCCTGCGAGGGGCCTACAATGAGCAGTTCTTC. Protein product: CASSDTLRGAYNEQFF.

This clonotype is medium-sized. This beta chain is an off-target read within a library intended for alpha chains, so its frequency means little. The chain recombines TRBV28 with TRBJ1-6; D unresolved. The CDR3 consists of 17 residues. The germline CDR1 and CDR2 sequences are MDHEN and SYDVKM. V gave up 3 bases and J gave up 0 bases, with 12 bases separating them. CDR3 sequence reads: CASSFRLRGSYNSPLHF. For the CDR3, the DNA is TGTGCCAGCAGTTTCCGACTCCGGGGCTCCTATAATTCACCCCTCCACTTT.

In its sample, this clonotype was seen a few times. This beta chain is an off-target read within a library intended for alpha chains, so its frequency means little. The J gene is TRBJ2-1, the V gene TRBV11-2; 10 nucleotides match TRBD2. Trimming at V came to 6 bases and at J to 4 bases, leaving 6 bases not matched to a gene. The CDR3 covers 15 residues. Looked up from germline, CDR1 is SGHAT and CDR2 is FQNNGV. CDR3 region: CASSKSGREYNEQFF. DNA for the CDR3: TGTGCCAGCAGTAAAAGCGGGAGGGAGTACAATGAGCAGTTCTTC.

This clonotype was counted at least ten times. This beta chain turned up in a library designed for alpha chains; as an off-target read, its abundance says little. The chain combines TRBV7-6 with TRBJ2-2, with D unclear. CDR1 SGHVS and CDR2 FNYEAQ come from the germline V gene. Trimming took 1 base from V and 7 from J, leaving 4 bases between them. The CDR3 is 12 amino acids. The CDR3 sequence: CASSLEGGELFF. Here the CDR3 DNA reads TGTGCCAGCAGCTTAGAAGGCGGGGAGCTGTTTTTT.

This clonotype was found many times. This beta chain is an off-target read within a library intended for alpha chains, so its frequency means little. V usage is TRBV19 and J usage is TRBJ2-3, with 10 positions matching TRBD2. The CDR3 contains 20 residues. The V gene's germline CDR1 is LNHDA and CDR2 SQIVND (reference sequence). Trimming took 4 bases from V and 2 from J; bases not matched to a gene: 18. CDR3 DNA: TGTGCCAGTAGTACACCCGGCCGCTTAGCGGGAGGCGCTATCACAGATACGCAGTATTTT. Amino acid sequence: CASSTPGRLAGGAITDTQYF.

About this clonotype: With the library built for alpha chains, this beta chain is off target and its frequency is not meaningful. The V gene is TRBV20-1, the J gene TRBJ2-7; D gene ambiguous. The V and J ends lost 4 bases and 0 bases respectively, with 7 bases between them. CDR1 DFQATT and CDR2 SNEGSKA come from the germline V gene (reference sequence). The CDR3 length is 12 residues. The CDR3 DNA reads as TGCAGTGCTACGTGGAGCTCCTACGAGCAGTACTTC. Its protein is CSATWSSYEQYF.

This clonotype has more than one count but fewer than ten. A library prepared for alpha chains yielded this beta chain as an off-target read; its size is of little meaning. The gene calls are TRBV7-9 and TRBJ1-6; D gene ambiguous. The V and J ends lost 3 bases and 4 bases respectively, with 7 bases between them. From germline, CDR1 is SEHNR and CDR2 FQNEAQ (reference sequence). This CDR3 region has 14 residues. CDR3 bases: TGTGCCAGCAGCTTGGAACAGTATAATTCACCCCTCCACTTT. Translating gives CASSLEQYNSPLHF. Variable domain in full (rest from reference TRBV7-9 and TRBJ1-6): DTGVSQNPRHKITKRGQNVTFRCDPISEHNRLYWYRQTLGQGPEFLTYFQNEAQLEKSRLLSDRFSAERPKGSFSTLEIQRTEQGDSAMYLCASSLEQYNSPLHFGNGTRLTVT.

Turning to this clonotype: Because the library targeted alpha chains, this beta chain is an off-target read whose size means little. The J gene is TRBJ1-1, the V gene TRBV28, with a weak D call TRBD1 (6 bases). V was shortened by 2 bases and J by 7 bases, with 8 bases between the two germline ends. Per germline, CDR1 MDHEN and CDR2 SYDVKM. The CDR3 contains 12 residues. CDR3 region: CASSLQGSEAFF. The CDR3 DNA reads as TGTGCCAGCAGTTTACAGGGGAGTGAAGCTTTCTTT.

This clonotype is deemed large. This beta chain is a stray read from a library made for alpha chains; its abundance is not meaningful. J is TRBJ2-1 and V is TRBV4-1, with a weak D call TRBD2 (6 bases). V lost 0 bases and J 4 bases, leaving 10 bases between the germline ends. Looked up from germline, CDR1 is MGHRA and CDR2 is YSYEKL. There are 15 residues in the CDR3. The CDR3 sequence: CASSQDGAGYNEQFF. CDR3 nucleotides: TGCGCCAGCAGCCAAGATGGGGCGGGATACAATGAGCAGTTCTTC.

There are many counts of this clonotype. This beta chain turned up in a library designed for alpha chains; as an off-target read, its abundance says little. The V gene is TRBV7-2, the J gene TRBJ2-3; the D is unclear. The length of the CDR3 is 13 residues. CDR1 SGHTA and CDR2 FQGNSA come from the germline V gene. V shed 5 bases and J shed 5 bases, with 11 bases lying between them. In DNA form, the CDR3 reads TGTGCCAGCAGCCTAAGGCCGGGAGATACGCAGTATTTT. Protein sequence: CASSLRPGDTQYF. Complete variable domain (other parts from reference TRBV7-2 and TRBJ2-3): GAGVSQSPSNKVTEKGKDVELRCDPISGHTALYWYRQSLGQGLEFLIYFQGNSAPDKSGLPSDRFSAERTGGSVSTLTIQRTQQEDSAVYLCASSLRPGDTQYFGPGTRLTVL.

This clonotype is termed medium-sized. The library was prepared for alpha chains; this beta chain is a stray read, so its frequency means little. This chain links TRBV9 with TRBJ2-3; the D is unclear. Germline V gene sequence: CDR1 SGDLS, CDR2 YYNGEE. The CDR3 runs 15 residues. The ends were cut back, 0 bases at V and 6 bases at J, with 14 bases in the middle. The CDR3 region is CASSVGTTGSDTQYF. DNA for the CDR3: TGTGCCAGCAGCGTAGGGACCACCGGGTCGGATACGCAGTATTTT.

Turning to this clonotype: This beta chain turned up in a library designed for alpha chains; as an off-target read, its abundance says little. CDR3 residues: CASSETPGSQYHNEQFF. CDR3 bases: TGTGCCAGCAGCGAAACCCCCGGGTCCCAGTACCACAATGAGCAGTTCTTC. The chain has TRBV9 and TRBJ2-1; D not certain. The CDR3 is 17 amino acids. The V end was cut by 3 bases, the J end by 5 bases, with 21 bases between. The germline V gene has CDR1 SGDLS and CDR2 YYNGEE. The variable domain in full, completed from reference TRBV9 and TRBJ2-1, reads DSGVTQTPKHLITATGQRVTLRCSPRSGDLSVYWYQQSLDQGLQFLIQYYNGEERAKGNILERFSAQQFPDLHSELNLSSLELGDSALYFCASSETPGSQYHNEQFFGPGTRLTVL.

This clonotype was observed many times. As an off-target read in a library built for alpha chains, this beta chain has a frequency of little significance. This CDR3 reads CSASGAANEKLFF. The CDR3 nucleotides are TGCAGTGCGTCGGGCGCAGCTAATGAAAAACTGTTTTTT. V gene TRBV20-1 combines with J gene TRBJ1-4, with unresolved D. Germline V gene lookup returns CDR1 DFQATT and CDR2 SNEGSKA (reference sequence). Trimming took 6 bases from V and 3 from J, leaving 11 bases between them. This CDR3 region has 13 residues.